This record covers a single T cell receptor (beta chain). Antigen: not known. RNA transcripts were the template for amplifying TCR beta CDR3 regions. Initially, a first-round RT-PCR of the TCR CDR3 employed the HTBI primer set. TCRdb recomputed calls from the multiplex PCR reads with MiXCR, one row per CDR3 protein. Among about 700,000 distinct CDR3 sequences listed, 45% were seen once. The data were taken from a study of T cells in Graves' hyperthyroidism and ophthalmopathy. General study points: Ophthalmopathy stood apart from stable hyperthyroidism in a 13 V-J model.

Trimming removed 6 bases from V and 6 bases from J, with 18 bases in between. The germline CDR1 and CDR2 sequences are SEHNR and FQNEAQ (reference sequence). This CDR3 is 16 amino acids long. Uncontrolled infections, other autoimmune diseases, pregnancy or lactation led to exclusion of patients. Material: peripheral blood or thyroid tissue (not recorded which). This clonotype originated in an adult man with Graves' disease, either hyperthyroidism or ophthalmopathy (not recorded which). This chain connects TRBV7-9 to TRBJ1-6; D call uncertain. CDR3 residues: CASSPPPPHGNSPLHF. CDR3 nucleotide sequence: TGTGCCAGCAGTCCCCCCCCCCCGCACGGTAATTCACCCCTCCACTTT.